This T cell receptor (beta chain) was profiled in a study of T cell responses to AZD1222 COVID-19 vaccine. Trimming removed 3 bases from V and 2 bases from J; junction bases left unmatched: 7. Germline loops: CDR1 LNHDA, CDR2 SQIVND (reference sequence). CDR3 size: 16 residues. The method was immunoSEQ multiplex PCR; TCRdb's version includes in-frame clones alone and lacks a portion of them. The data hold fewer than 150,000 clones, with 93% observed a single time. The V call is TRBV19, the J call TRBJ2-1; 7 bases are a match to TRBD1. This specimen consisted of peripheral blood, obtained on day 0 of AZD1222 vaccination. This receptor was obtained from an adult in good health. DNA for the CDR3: TGTGCCAGTAGTATCCCCCGACAGGGCCCCTACAATGAGCAGTTCTTC. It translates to CASSIPRQGPYNEQFF.